The present entry profiles one T cell receptor beta chain with its context. The antigen is not known. The authors sequenced unsorted PBMC DNA on ten immunoSEQ deep assay plates. Data came from immunoSEQ multiplex PCR; TCRdb stores just in-frame clones and leaves some out. The sample contains about half a million clones, approximately 80% of which appear only once. Donors were Caucasian adults residing in Nashville, Tennessee, USA. This specimen comes from a study of shared clonotypes between healthy human individuals. With 11 bases removed from V and 1 base from J, the gap between germline ends came to 12 bases. Per germline, CDR1 SEHNR and CDR2 FQNEAQ (reference sequence). The CDR3 extends over 13 amino acids. Findings and limits, study-wide: Represented genetic and exposure-history diversity was restricted by having few donors.

The clonotype was recovered from a woman between 40 and 55 years old in good health. Some clones in this sample may be carry-over from other donors' samples. The gene calls are TRBV7-9 and TRBJ1-3; a weak D match, TRBD1 (5 bases). The source material was PBMCs. The CDR3 sequence is CAGERGSGNTIYF. Here the CDR3 DNA reads TGTGCCGGCGAGAGGGGTTCTGGAAACACCATATATTTT.